This T cell receptor beta chain was profiled in a study of cytomegalovirus exposure and HLA in healthy donors. Points from the study as a whole: HLA restriction was apparent for most CMV-associated TCR beta chains in a later analysis.

Note on this clone: Its antigen is unknown.

The PCR used 60 Vbeta and 13 Jbeta primers. Original analysis: Later reanalysis found roughly 80 million unique TCR beta chains, roughly 10 million of them shared. Measured with immunoSEQ multiplex PCR; TCRdb has only the in-frame clones, and not every one. V, J and clone size are taken as reported in that table, and D and trimming were inferred from the DNA itself. The data show about 140,000 clones, about 82% seen once. Nominal health characterized the donors when sampled, though unrecorded immune exposures were likely. The sample comprised PBMCs. This receptor was taken from a man aged 25-45 years in good health and CMV-seronegative.

CDR3 loop: CASSEQDGSGNEQYF. Written as DNA, the CDR3 is TGCGCCAGCAGTGAGCAGGACGGATCGGGAAACGAGCAGTACTTC. The chain recombines TRBV10-1 with TRBJ2-7; D is possibly TRBD2 (5 bases). Trimming took off 2 bases at V and 5 bases at J, with 16 bases between the two ends. Germline V CDR1 and CDR2: WNHNN, SYGVQD (reference sequence). The CDR3 length is 15 residues.